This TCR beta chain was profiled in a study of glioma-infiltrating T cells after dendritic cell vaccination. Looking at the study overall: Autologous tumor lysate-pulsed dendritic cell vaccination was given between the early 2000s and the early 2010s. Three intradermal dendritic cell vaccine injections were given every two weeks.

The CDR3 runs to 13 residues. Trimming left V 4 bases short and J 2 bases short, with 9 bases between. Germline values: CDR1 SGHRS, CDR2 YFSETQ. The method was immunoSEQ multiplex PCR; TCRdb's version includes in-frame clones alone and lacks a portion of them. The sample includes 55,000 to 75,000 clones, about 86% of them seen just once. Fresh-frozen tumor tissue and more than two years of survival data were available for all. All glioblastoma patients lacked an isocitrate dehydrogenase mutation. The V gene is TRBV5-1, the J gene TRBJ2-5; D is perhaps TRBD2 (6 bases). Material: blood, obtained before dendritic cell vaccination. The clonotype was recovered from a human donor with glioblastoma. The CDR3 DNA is TGCGCCAGCAGCGGGGGACTGCAAGAGACCCAGTACTTC. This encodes CASSGGLQETQYF.